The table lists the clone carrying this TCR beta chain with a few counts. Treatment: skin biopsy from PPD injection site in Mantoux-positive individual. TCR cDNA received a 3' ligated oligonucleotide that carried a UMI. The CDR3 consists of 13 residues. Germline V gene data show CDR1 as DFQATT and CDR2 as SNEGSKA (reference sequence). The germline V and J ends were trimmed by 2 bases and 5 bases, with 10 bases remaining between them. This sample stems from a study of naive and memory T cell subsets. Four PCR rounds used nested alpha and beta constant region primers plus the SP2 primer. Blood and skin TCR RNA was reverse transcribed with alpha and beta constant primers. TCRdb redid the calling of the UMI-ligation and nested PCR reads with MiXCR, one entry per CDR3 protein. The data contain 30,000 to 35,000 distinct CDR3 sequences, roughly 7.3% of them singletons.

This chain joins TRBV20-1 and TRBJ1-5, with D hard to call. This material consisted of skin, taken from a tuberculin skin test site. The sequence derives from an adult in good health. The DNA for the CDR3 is TGCAGTGCTAGAAGAGGGTTCGATCAGCCCCAGCATTTT. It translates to CSARRGFDQPQHF.